The rows below give T cell receptor beta chains drawn from one sample of a study of technical replicates of blood from a few donors. Using immunoSEQ multiplex PCR, the repertoire was profiled, and TCRdb retains in-frame clones only, with some absent. The table includes approximately 89,000 clones, around 94% detected once. The sequenced material came from T cells isolated from PBMCs. Receptors originate from a human donor in good health. Each CDR3 is given with its conserved first and last residue. The D gene is left open where the match is weak. Some rows mark clone size as missing; the rest say once, few, many or name a class of expanded clone.

TRBV6-9	.	TRBJ1-5	TRBD1	TGTGCCAGCAGTTATTCGAATAAAGGGACAGGGGGCGATATGTGTCAGCCCCAGCATTTT	CASSYSNKGTGGDMCQPQHF
TRBV9	once	TRBJ1-3	.	TGTGCCAGCAGCCTGGCCGCCTCTGGAAACACCATATATTTT	CASSLAASGNTIYF
TRBV6-5	.	TRBJ1-1	.	TGTGCCAGCAGAACAGGGACTGAAGCTTTCTTT	CASRTGTEAFF
TRBV5-8	.	TRBJ1-2	.	TGTGCCAGCAGCTTGTCGGCGGACTATGGCTACACCTTC	CASSLSADYGYTF
TRBV4-3	.	TRBJ2-7	.	TGCGCCAGCAGCCAAGGGGAGGTTAGCGGCTCCTACGAGCAGTACTTC	CASSQGEVSGSYEQYF
TRBV27	once	TRBJ2-1	.	TGTGCCAGCAGTTTGGCGCTCTGGAGTCATGAGCAGTTCTTC	CASSLALWSHEQFF
TRBV29-1	.	TRBJ2-2	.	TGCAGCGTTGAAGCTGCCAGGGGTGCCGGGGAGCTGTTTTTT	CSVEAARGAGELFF
TRBV6-5	.	TRBJ2-3	.	TGTGCCAGCAGTTATATTGAGCGGGATACGCAGTATTTT	CASSYIERDTQYF
TRBV7-8	few	TRBJ1-1	TRBD1	TGTGCCAGCAGCCGCGGGACAGATGTGAACACTGAAGCTTTCTTT	CASSRGTDVNTEAFF
TRBV29-1	.	TRBJ1-2	.	TGCAGCGTTGATAGGGACCCGGGGGGCGGGTATGGCTACACCTTC	CSVDRDPGGGYGYTF
TRBV4-2	.	TRBJ1-3	TRBD1	TGTGCCAGCAGCCAAGCTACAGGGGAGGCTGGAAACACCATATATTTT	CASSQATGEAGNTIYF
TRBV20-1	.	TRBJ2-1	TRBD2	TGCAGTGCTATTGGACTAGCGGAGCAGTTCTTC	CSAIGLAEQFF
TRBV6-5	.	TRBJ2-7	TRBD1	TGTGCCAGCAGTTACGGGACAGGGACCCACGAGCAGTACTTC	CASSYGTGTHEQYF